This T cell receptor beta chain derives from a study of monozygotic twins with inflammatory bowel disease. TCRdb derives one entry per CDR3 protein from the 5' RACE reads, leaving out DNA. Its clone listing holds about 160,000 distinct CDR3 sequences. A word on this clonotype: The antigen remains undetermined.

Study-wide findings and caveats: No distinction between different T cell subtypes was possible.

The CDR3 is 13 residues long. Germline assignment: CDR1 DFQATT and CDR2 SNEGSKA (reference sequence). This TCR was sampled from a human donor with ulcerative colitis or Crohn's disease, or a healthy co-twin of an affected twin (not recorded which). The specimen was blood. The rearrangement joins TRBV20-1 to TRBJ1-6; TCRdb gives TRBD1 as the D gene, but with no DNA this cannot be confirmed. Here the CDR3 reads CSAMTGGNSPLHF.